This entry lists 23 T cell receptor beta chains sequenced from one sample in a study of T cells in Graves' hyperthyroidism and ophthalmopathy. Researchers amplified the TCR beta CDR3 regions from RNA transcripts. The HTBI set primed first-round TCR CDR3 RT-PCR. TCRdb fed the multiplex PCR reads into MiXCR, producing one record per CDR3 protein. The sample yields about 520,000 distinct CDR3 sequences, 20% to 25% seen once. The sequencing sample was made of blood. These receptors were collected from a man younger than 35 with Graves' hyperthyroidism.

The gene calls are TRBV6-1 and TRBJ2-4; TRBD2 agrees at 7 bases. The CDR3 totals 18 residues. The V gene's germline CDR1 is MNHNS and CDR2 SASEGT. Trimming took 5 bases from V and 0 from J; bases not matched to a gene: 13. The CDR3 region is CASSPTLWGGLAKNIQYF. CDR3 sequence (DNA): TGTGCCAGCAGTCCTACCTTGTGGGGGGGACTAGCCAAAAACATTCAGTACTTC.

The rearrangement joins TRBV10-3 to TRBJ1-1; D is unclear. CDR3 length: 14 amino acids. Germline V gives CDR1 ENHRY, CDR2 SYGVKD. V lost 0 bases and J lost 1, with 6 bases in between. The CDR3 sequence is CAISESRENTEAFF. CDR3 DNA sequence: TGTGCCATCAGTGAGTCACGAGAGAACACTGAAGCTTTCTTT.

This clonotype was counted ten times or more. The chain has TRBV19 and TRBJ1-2, with 7 bases fitting TRBD1. The V gene's germline CDR1 is LNHDA and CDR2 SQIVND (reference sequence). The CDR3 consists of 13 residues. V gave up 4 bases and J gave up 5 bases; unmatched junction bases: 4. The CDR3 coding sequence is TGTGCCAGTAGTACGAGGGACAGTTATGGCTACACCTTC. Translation: CASSTRDSYGYTF.

This chain links TRBV6-1 with TRBJ1-2; a possible D gene is TRBD1 (5 bases). This CDR3 region has 16 residues. The V end was cut by 2 bases, the J end by 3 bases, with 16 bases between. CDR1 and CDR2 (germline): MNHNS, SASEGT. CDR3 DNA: TGTGCCAGCAGTGAACCCGGTGGGGGACGCGACTATGGCTACACCTTC. Its translation: CASSEPGGGRDYGYTF.

V usage is TRBV5-1 and J usage is TRBJ1-1; TRBD1 aligns across 8 bases. The CDR3 runs 16 residues. Germline V CDR1 and CDR2: SGHRS, YFSETQ. Germline trimming cut 3 bases from V and 4 bases from J; bases unmatched to any gene: 11. The CDR3 bases are TGCGCCAGCAGCTCCCCCCGGACAGGGAGAAGCACTGAAGCTTTCTTT. As protein: CASSSPRTGRSTEAFF. Full variable domain (outside the CDR3, taken from reference TRBV5-1 and TRBJ1-1): KAGVTQTPRYLIKTRGQQVTLSCSPISGHRSVSWYQQTPGQGLQFLFEYFSETQRNKGNFPGRFSGRQFSNSRSEMNVSTLELGDSALYLCASSSPRTGRSTEAFFGQGTRLTVV.

This clonotype was picked up many times. This chain uses TRBV9 with TRBJ2-5, with 7 bases that match TRBD1. Germline V lookup: CDR1 SGDLS, CDR2 YYNGEE. CDR3 length: 16 amino acids. With V trimmed by 4 bases and J by 2 bases, 11 bases remained unmatched. The chain's CDR3 is CASSLSSTGLQETQYF. The CDR3 DNA reads as TGTGCCAGCAGCTTGTCGTCGACAGGGCTACAAGAGACCCAGTACTTC.

This clonotype was counted at least ten times. The genes are TRBV29-1 and TRBJ1-1; no clear D gene. This CDR3 has 14 residues. The V and J ends lost 6 bases and 0 bases respectively, with 14 bases between them. From germline, CDR1 is SQVTM and CDR2 ANQGSEA. CDR3 in amino acids: CSVEVVAMNTEAFF. As DNA, the CDR3 is TGCAGCGTGGAGGTGGTGGCAATGAACACTGAAGCTTTCTTT.

V usage is TRBV12-3 or TRBV12-4 and J usage is TRBJ2-7, with 7 bases that match TRBD1. V was clipped by 0 bases and J by 0 bases; unmatched bases: 11. This CDR3 spans 18 amino acids. CDR3 sequence (DNA): TGTGCCAGCAGTTTAGCCGCTGAACAGGGGCGCCTCTCCTACGAGCAGTACTTC. This sequence encodes CASSLAAEQGRLSYEQYF.

V gene TRBV9 combines with J gene TRBJ2-7; D might be TRBD1 or TRBD2, each matching 5 bases. Germline CDR1 SGDLS, CDR2 YYNGEE. The CDR3 length is 14 residues. V was pared by 5 bases and J by 2 bases, with 14 bases between. CDR3 in DNA: TGTGCCAGCAGTTTATGGGACGGAGCCTACGAGCAGTACTTC. Its translation: CASSLWDGAYEQYF.

There are many counts of this clonotype. The V gene is TRBV7-8, the J gene TRBJ1-1, with no clear D. Germline V gene data show CDR1 as SGHVS and CDR2 as FQNEAQ. The CDR3 is made up of 14 amino acids. The germline V and J ends were trimmed by 1 base and 5 bases, with 11 bases remaining between them. For the CDR3, the DNA is TGTGCCAGCAGCTTAGTAGGCGTAAGGACTGAAGCTTTCTTT. It yields the protein CASSLVGVRTEAFF.

The chain carries TRBV7-9 and TRBJ2-2, with D uncertain. CDR1 and CDR2 (germline): SEHNR, FQNEAQ (reference sequence). The CDR3 has 13 residues. The V end lost 6 bases, the J end lost 5 bases, and 10 bases lay between the germline ends. Here the CDR3 DNA reads TGTGCCAGCAGACTTACCGGTACCGGGGAGCTGTTTTTT. Its translation is CASRLTGTGELFF.

This clonotype was observed a few times. V usage is TRBV28 and J usage is TRBJ2-6; D might be TRBD1 (7 bases). Germline loops: CDR1 MDHEN, CDR2 SYDVKM. This CDR3 comprises 15 residues. V was pared by 6 bases and J by 4 bases, with 13 bases between. This chain's CDR3 is CASRPGGTGANVLTF. CDR3 DNA: TGTGCCAGCAGGCCAGGGGGGACCGGGGCCAACGTCCTGACTTTC.

This clonotype was detected ten times or more. The V call is TRBV13, the J call TRBJ2-5; TRBD2 matches 8 bases. CDR1 and CDR2 (germline): PRHDT, FYEKMQ (reference sequence). J was trimmed by 2 bases and V by 4 bases; bases with no gene match: 9. The CDR3 totals 16 residues. CDR3 coding DNA: TGTGCCAGCAGCTCCCGAATAGCGGGGCCTCAAGAGACCCAGTACTTC. Its protein is CASSSRIAGPQETQYF.

This chain uses TRBV6-2 or TRBV6-3 with TRBJ2-7, with 7 bases fitting TRBD2. V was pared by 6 bases and J by 0 bases, with 8 bases of the junction left unmatched. The germline V gene encodes CDR1 MNHEY and CDR2 SVGEGT. The CDR3 loop spans 15 amino acids. CDR3 DNA sequence: TGTGCCAGCAGCCTCAGACGGGACTACTCCTACGAGCAGTACTTC. Amino acid sequence: CASSLRRDYSYEQYF.

The gene calls are TRBV20-1 and TRBJ2-2; D possibly corresponds to TRBD2 (6 bases). Germline V gene lookup returns CDR1 DFQATT and CDR2 SNEGSKA (reference sequence). V lost 0 bases to trimming and J lost 4 bases, with 12 bases between them. This CDR3 contains 15 residues. CDR3 amino acids: CSARDYGGITGELFF. DNA for the CDR3: TGCAGTGCTAGAGATTACGGGGGTATCACCGGGGAGCTGTTTTTT.

V usage is TRBV6-1 and J usage is TRBJ2-5; TRBD2 matches at 8 bases. Germline V gives CDR1 MNHNS, CDR2 SASEGT. This CDR3 spans 14 amino acids. V lost 6 bases to trimming and J lost 4 bases; unmatched junction nucleotides: 7. CDR3 loop: CASRRTSSRETQYF. The CDR3 DNA is TGTGCCAGCAGACGGACTAGCTCTAGAGAGACCCAGTACTTC.

This chain links TRBV27 with TRBJ2-7; TRBD1 aligns across 7 bases. CDR1 is MNHEY, CDR2 SMNVEV, per germline (reference sequence). The CDR3 is made up of 11 amino acids. J was trimmed by 5 bases and V by 8 bases; bases with no gene match: 3. This chain's CDR3 is CASGDRDEQYF. In nucleotides, the CDR3 is TGTGCCAGCGGAGACAGGGACGAGCAGTACTTC.

This clonotype was seen many times. A read error may produce the germline difference seen at one junction end. V usage is TRBV27 and J usage is TRBJ2-7; TRBD1 agrees at 7 bases. This CDR3 comprises 13 residues. Germline V lookup: CDR1 MNHEY, CDR2 SMNVEV (reference sequence). The CDR3 DNA is TGTGCCAGCAGTCGAAAAACGGACAGGCCTCCATCGTTC. Translating gives CASSRKTDRPPSF.

For this clonotype: This sequence may be a read error, since a much larger clone differs from it by one base. The CDR3 end shows no conserved phenylalanine or tryptophan, and so a read error is likely. The chain carries TRBV6-1 and TRBJ2-2; the match to TRBD1 covers 7 bases. Per the germline V gene, CDR1 is MNHNS and CDR2 is SASEGT. The CDR3 extends over 15 amino acids. The CDR3 here is CAGRTRQGGTGELFV. The CDR3, as DNA: TGTGCCGGCAGGACCAGACAGGGTGGGACCGGGGAGCTGTTTGTT.

This clonotype came up a few times. The chain employs TRBV6-1 and TRBJ2-7; the match to TRBD1 covers 7 bases. Trimming cost V 6 bases and J 0 bases; bases outside gene matches: 5. The CDR3 totals 14 residues. Germline CDR1 is MNHNS and CDR2 is SASEGT. CDR3 nucleotide sequence: TGTGCCAGCAGCCCGGGACAGCTCTCCTACGAGCAGTACTTC. Translated: CASSPGQLSYEQYF.

This clonotype appeared a few times. The genes are TRBV29-1 and TRBJ2-7, with 9 bases lining up with TRBD1. The CDR3 extends over 16 amino acids. V dropped 3 bases and J dropped 3; count of bases not matched to a gene: 12. CDR1 is SQVTM and CDR2 is ANQGSEA in the germline V gene. In DNA, the CDR3 is TGCAGCGTTGACAAATGGGAGGACAGGGGATTCTACGAGCAGTACTTC. Translated, it gives CSVDKWEDRGFYEQYF.

Many counts were recorded for this clonotype. The CDR3 nucleotides are TGTGCCAGCAGCTTCAGGGATTCTGGGGAGACCCAGTACTTC. This translates into CASSFRDSGETQYF. The rearrangement uses TRBV11-2 and TRBJ2-5; D possibly corresponds to TRBD1 (5 bases). Between the trimmed V and J ends, which lost 3 bases and 5 bases, there was a span of 13 bases. The CDR3 has 14 residues. CDR1 SGHAT and CDR2 FQNNGV come from the germline V gene.

This chain connects TRBV6-1 to TRBJ2-7, with TRBD1 matching over 7 bases. The CDR3 runs 14 residues. The V gene's germline CDR1 is MNHNS and CDR2 SASEGT. J gave up 3 bases and V 4 bases, and 6 bases lay outside the gene matches. CDR3 in amino acids: CASSARGTDYEQYF. CDR3 in DNA: TGTGCCAGCAGTGCGCGAGGGACAGACTACGAGCAGTACTTC.